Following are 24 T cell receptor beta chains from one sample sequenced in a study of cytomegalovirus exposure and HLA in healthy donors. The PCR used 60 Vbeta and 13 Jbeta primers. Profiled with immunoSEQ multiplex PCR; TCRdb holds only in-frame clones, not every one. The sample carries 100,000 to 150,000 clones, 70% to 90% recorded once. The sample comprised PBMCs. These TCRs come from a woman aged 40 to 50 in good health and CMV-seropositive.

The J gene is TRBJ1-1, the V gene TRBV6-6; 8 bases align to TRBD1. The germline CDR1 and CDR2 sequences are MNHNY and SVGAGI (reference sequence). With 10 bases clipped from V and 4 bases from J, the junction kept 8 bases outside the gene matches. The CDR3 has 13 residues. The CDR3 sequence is CAIDDRGGTEAFF. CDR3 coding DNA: TGTGCCATCGACGACAGGGGTGGCACTGAAGCTTTCTTT.

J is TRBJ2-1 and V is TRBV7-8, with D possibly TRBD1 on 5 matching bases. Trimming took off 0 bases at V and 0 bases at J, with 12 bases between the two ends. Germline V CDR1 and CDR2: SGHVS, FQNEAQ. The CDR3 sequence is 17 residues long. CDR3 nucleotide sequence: TGTGCCAGCAGCTTAGCGGCGGCAGGGATCTCCTACAATGAGCAGTTCTTC. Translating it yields CASSLAAAGISYNEQFF.

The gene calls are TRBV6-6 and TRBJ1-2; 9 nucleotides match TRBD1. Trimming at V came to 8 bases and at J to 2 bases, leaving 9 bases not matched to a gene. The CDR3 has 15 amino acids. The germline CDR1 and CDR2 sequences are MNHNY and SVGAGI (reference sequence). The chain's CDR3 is CASLKGDRANYGYTF. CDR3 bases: TGTGCCAGCCTCAAAGGGGACAGGGCCAACTATGGCTACACCTTC.

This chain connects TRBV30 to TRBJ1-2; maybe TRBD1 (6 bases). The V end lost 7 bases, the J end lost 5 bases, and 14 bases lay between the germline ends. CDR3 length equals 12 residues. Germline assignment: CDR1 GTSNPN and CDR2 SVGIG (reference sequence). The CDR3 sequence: CASTQGPYGYTF. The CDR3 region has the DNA TGTGCCTCAACTCAGGGGCCGTATGGCTACACCTTC.

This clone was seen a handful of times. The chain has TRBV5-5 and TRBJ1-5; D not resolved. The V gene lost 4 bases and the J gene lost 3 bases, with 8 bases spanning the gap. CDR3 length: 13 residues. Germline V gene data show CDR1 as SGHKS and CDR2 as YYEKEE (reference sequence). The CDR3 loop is CASSTRHNQPQHF. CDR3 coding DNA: TGTGCCAGCAGCACTCGACACAATCAGCCCCAGCATTTT.

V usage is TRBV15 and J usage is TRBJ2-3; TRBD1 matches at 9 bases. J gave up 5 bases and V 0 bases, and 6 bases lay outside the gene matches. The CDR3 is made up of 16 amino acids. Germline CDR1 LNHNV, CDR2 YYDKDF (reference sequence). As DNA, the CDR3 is TGTGCCACCAGCAGAGATGCCGACAGGGGGGTAGATACGCAGTATTTT. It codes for CATSRDADRGVDTQYF.

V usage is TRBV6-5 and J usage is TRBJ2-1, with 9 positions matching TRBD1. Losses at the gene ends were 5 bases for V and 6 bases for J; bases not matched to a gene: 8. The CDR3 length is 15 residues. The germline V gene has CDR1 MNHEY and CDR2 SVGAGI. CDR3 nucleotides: TGTGCCAGCAGTGGCCTGGGACAGGGCATCAATGAGCAGTTCTTC. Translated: CASSGLGQGINEQFF.

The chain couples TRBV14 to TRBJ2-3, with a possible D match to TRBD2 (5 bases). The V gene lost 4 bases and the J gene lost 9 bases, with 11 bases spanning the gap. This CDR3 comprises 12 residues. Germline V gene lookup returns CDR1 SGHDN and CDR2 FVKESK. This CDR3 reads CASSLRGRTQYF. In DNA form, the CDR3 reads TGTGCCAGCAGCCTCCGGGGAAGGACGCAGTATTTT.

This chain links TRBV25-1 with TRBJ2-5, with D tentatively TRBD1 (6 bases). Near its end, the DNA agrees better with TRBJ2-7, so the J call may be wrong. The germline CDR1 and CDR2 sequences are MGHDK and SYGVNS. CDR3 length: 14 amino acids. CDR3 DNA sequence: TGTGCCAGCAGTGGGGGGACATTTTCCTACGAGCAGTACTTC. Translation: CASSGGTFSYEQYF.

The CDR3 loop reads CASSSQSTGTMPQHF. DNA for the CDR3: TGTGCCAGCAGCTCCCAAAGTACGGGTACTATGCCCCAGCATTTT. The chain recombines TRBV7-2 with TRBJ1-5; D ambiguous. Trimming removed 4 bases at V and 9 bases at J, with 19 bases between. The CDR3 covers 15 residues. The germline V gene encodes CDR1 SGHTA and CDR2 FQGNSA.

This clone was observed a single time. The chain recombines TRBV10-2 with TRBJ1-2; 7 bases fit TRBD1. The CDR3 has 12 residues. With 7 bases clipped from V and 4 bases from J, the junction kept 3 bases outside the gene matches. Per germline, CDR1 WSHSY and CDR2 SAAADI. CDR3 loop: CASKGQIYGYTF. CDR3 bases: TGCGCCAGCAAGGGACAGATCTATGGCTACACCTTC.

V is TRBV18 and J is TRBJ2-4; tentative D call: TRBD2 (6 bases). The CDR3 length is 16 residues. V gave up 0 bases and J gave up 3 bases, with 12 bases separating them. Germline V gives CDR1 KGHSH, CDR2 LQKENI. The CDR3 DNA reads TGTGCCAGCTCACCACCAGGCGGGGCTGACAAAAACATTCAGTACTTC. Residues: CASSPPGGADKNIQYF. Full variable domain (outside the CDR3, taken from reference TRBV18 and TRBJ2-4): NAGVMQNPRHLVRRRGQEARLRCSPMKGHSHVYWYRQLPEEGLKFMVYLQKENIIDESGMPKERFSAEFPKEGPSILRIQQVVRGDSAAYFCASSPPGGADKNIQYFGAGTRLSVL.

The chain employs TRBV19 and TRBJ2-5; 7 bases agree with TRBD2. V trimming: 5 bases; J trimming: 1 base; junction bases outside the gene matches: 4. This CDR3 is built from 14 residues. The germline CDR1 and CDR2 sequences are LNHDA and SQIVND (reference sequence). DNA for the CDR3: TGTGCCAGTAGTGCACTAGCGATCCAAGAGACCCAGTACTTC. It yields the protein CASSALAIQETQYF.

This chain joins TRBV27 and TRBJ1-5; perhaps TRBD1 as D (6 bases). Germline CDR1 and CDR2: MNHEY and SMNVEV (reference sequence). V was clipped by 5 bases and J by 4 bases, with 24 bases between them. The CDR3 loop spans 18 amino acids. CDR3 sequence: CASSRIAVDRWFNQPQHF. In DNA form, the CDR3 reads TGTGCCAGCAGTCGAATTGCCGTTGACAGGTGGTTTAATCAGCCCCAGCATTTT.

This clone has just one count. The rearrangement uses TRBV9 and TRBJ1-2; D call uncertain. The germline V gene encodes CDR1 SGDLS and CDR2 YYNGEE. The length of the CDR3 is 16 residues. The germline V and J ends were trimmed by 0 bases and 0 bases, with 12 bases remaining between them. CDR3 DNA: TGTGCCAGCAGCGTAGGAGCCCGATCCTCTAACTATGGCTACACCTTC. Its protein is CASSVGARSSNYGYTF.

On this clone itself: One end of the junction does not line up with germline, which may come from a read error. CDR3 DNA: TGCGCCAGCAGTCAAGATGGAGGGAACGGTGGCTACACCTTC. This codes for CASSQDGGNGGYTF. The J gene is TRBJ1-2, the V gene TRBV4-3; D is unresolved. The CDR3 covers 14 residues. In germline, CDR1 is LGHNA, CDR2 YSLEER.

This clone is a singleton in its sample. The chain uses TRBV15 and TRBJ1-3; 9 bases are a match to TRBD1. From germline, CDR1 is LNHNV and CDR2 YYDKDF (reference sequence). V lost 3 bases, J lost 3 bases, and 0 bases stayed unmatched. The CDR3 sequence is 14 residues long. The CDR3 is CATSRTGGGNTIYF. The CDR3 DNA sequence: TGTGCCACCAGCAGGACAGGGGGTGGAAACACCATATATTTT.

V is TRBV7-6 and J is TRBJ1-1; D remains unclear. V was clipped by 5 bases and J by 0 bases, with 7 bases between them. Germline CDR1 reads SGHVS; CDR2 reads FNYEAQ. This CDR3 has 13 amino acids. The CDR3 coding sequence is TGTGCCAGCAGCGCGGCCATGAACACTGAAGCTTTCTTT. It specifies CASSAAMNTEAFF. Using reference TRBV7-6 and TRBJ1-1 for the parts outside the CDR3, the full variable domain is GAGVSQSPRYKVTKRGQDVALRCDPISGHVSLYWYRQALGQGPEFLTYFNYEAQQDKSGLPNDRFSAERPEGSISTLTIQRTEQRDSAMYRCASSAAMNTEAFFGQGTRLTVV.

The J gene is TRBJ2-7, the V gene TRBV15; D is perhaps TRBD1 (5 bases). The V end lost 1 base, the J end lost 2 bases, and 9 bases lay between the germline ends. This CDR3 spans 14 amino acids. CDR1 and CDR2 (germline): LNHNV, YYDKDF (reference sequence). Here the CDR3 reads CATSRGGRAYEQYF. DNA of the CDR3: TGTGCCACCAGCAGAGGGGGCAGAGCCTACGAGCAGTACTTC.

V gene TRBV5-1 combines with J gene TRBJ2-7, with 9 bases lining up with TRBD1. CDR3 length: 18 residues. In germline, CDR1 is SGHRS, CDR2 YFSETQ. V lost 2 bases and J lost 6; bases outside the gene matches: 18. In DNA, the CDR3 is TGCGCCAGCAGCTTAACCCCCCATTCGACGGGACAGGGTGGCGAGCAGTACTTC. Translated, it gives CASSLTPHSTGQGGEQYF.

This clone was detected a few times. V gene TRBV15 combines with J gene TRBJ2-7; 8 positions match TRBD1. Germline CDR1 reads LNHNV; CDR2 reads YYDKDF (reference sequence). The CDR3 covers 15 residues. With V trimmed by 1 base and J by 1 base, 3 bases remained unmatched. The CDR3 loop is CATSRGGQGSYEQYF. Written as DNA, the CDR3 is TGTGCCACCAGCAGAGGAGGACAGGGATCCTACGAGCAGTACTTC.

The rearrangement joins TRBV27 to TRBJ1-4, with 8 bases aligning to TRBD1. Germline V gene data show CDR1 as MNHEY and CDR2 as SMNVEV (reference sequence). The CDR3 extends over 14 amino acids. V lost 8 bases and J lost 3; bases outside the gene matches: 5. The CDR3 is CASGQGAPNEKLFF. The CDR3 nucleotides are TGTGCCAGCGGCCAGGGGGCGCCTAATGAAAAACTGTTTTTT.

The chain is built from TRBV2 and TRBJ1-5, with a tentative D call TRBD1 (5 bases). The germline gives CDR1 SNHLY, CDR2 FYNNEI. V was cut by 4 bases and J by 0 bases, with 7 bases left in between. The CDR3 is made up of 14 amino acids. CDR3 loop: CASSATVSNQPQHF. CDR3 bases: TGTGCCAGCAGTGCGACAGTTAGCAATCAGCCCCAGCATTTT. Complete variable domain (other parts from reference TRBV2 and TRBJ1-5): EPEVTQTPSHQVTQMGQEVILRCVPISNHLYFYWYRQILGQKVEFLVSFYNNEISEKSEIFDDQFSVERPDGSNFTLKIRSTKLEDSAMYFCASSATVSNQPQHFGDGTRLSIL.

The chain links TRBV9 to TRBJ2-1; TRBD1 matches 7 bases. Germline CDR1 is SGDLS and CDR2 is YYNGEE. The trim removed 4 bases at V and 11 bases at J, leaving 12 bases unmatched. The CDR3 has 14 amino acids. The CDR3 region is CASSPQGGAAKQFF. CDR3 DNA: TGTGCCAGCAGCCCTCAAGGGGGCGCGGCGAAGCAGTTCTTC.